This note documents a single T cell receptor beta chain sequence. CDR1 MNHEY and CDR2 SMNVEV come from the germline V gene (reference sequence). The CDR3 totals 14 residues. V lost 6 bases and J lost 6; bases outside the gene matches: 8. The sample comes from a study of CDR3 diversity in severe acne. TCRdb fed the PCR reads into MiXCR, producing one record per CDR3 protein. The sample lists about 84,000 distinct CDR3 sequences, 45% to 55% occurring once. The rearrangement uses TRBV27 and TRBJ2-7, with 10 bases aligning to TRBD1. The sequenced sample was blood. The TCR comes from a male donor in good health, without acne. CDR3 nucleotide sequence: TGTGCCAGCAGCCCGACGACAGGGGGCGGCGAGCAGTACTTC. Its protein product is CASSPTTGGGEQYF.